A single TCR beta chain is shown here with its context. Its specificity is not known. This record belongs to a study of beta chain features in type 1 diabetes. The trim removed 4 bases at V and 6 bases at J, leaving 10 bases unmatched. Germline V lookup: CDR1 SGDLS, CDR2 YYNGEE. The CDR3 runs 16 residues. All of the isolated RNA was reverse transcribed, so expressed TCRB transcripts were sequenced. Sequencing used immunoSEQ multiplex PCR; TCRdb keeps in-frame clones, though not all of them. Of around 150,000 clones detected, about a tenth appear once; the ten largest clones hold approximately 0.46%. Broader study findings: TCRB CDR3s were moderately but significantly shorter in Type 1 diabetes patients in all four CD4+ subsets.

The clonotype was recovered from a man aged 25-45 years with type 1 diabetes. Sequencing input: central memory CD4+ T cells from blood. The chain links TRBV9 to TRBJ2-2; 9 bases align to TRBD1. CDR3 loop: CASSPRQGDISGELFF. The CDR3 region has the DNA TGTGCCAGCAGCCCCCGACAGGGGGATATATCCGGGGAGCTGTTTTTT.